What follows are 11 T cell receptor beta chains derived from one specimen sequenced in a study of T cells after somatic rescue of genetic block. This table comes from immunoSEQ multiplex PCR, and its TCRdb copy is limited to in-frame clones, with some not included. Of tens of thousands of clones in the sample, just under 95% were seen once. The sample comprised peripheral blood mononuclear cells (PBMCs). These receptors were collected from a man aged 35 to 55.

V is TRBV6-6 and J is TRBJ2-7; 9 nucleotides align to TRBD1. The germline V gene has CDR1 MNHNY and CDR2 SVGAGI (reference sequence). The V gene end was trimmed by 5 bases and the J gene end by 3 bases; junction bases not matched to a gene: 11. The CDR3 covers 16 residues. The CDR3 here is CASSAPRGQGDYEQYF. Written as DNA, the CDR3 is TGTGCCAGCAGTGCCCCACGGGGACAGGGCGACTACGAGCAGTACTTC.

The chain is built from TRBV6-6 and TRBJ1-5; the D gene is possibly TRBD1 (5 bases). Per the germline V gene, CDR1 is MNHNY and CDR2 is SVGAGI (reference sequence). V was pared by 6 bases and J by 6 bases, with 9 bases between. The CDR3 has 12 residues. The CDR3 DNA sequence: TGTGCCAGCAGCCCTGGGGCTCAGCCCCAGCATTTT. It yields the protein CASSPGAQPQHF.

This clone came up once. V and J are TRBV5-1 and TRBJ2-5; a weak D match, TRBD1 (6 bases). V was trimmed by 1 base and J by 13 bases, leaving 17 bases between them. Germline V gene lookup returns CDR1 SGHRS and CDR2 YFSETQ. The CDR3 extends over 13 amino acids. CDR3 in DNA: TGCGCCAGCAGCTTGTGGGGGCCCCCCGATGGGTACTTC. It codes for CASSLWGPPDGYF.

The rearrangement links TRBV7-9 to TRBJ1-1; no reliable D call. CDR1 is SEHNR, CDR2 FQNEAQ, per germline (reference sequence). Trimming removed 1 base from V and 2 bases from J, with 11 bases in between. This CDR3 has 15 amino acids. CDR3 sequence (DNA): TGTGCCAGCAGCTTAGAGTTACGGATTAACACTGAAGCTTTCTTT. Amino acid sequence: CASSLELRINTEAFF.

The V gene is TRBV7-3, the J gene TRBJ2-3, with a tentative D call TRBD2 (6 bases). The germline V and J ends were trimmed by 4 bases and 4 bases, with 9 bases remaining between them. The germline CDR1 and CDR2 sequences are SGHTA and FQGTGA. The CDR3 runs to 13 residues. CDR3 DNA: TGTGCCAGCAGCTCCGGGAGACCAGATACGCAGTATTTT. As protein: CASSSGRPDTQYF.

This clone was detected only once. This chain links TRBV6-5 with TRBJ2-7; 7 bases match TRBD2. The CDR3 runs 16 residues. The J segment lost 6 bases and the V segment lost 0 bases, leaving 11 bases of the junction unmatched. The germline V gene encodes CDR1 MNHEY and CDR2 SVGAGI. Here the CDR3 reads CASSYSWGGELGEQYF. For the CDR3, the DNA is TGTGCCAGCAGTTACTCGTGGGGGGGGGAGTTGGGCGAGCAGTACTTC.

The chain recombines TRBV7-9 with TRBJ1-1; unclear D gene. The V end lost 5 bases, the J end lost 7 bases, and 11 bases lay between the germline ends. CDR1 is SEHNR, CDR2 FQNEAQ, per germline (reference sequence). CDR3 length equals 12 residues. DNA of the CDR3: TGTGCCAGCAGCCGATGGACGGATGAAGCTTTCTTT. This encodes CASSRWTDEAFF.

The V and J genes are TRBV28 and TRBJ2-7, with 10 nucleotides matching TRBD1. Trimming cost V 1 base and J 3 bases; bases outside gene matches: 12. The CDR3 spans 18 residues. Germline V gene sequence: CDR1 MDHEN, CDR2 SYDVKM. The CDR3 is CASSLSVGLGTGVYEQYF. In DNA form, the CDR3 reads TGTGCCAGCAGTTTATCAGTGGGGCTGGGGACAGGGGTCTACGAGCAGTACTTC.

V gene TRBV19 combines with J gene TRBJ1-5; D remains ambiguous. This CDR3 has 12 residues. Germline assignment: CDR1 LNHDA and CDR2 SQIVND (reference sequence). The V and J ends lost 5 bases and 2 bases respectively, with 4 bases between them. CDR3 sequence (DNA): TGTGCCAGTAGTTTTCGCAATCAGCCCCAGCATTTT. Protein: CASSFRNQPQHF.

This CDR3 reads CASSSGPGAAEAFF. The DNA of the CDR3 is TGCGCCAGCAGCTCCGGCCCTGGGGCGGCTGAAGCTTTCTTT. The rearrangement links TRBV5-1 to TRBJ1-1; possible D gene TRBD1, 5 bases. The V and J ends lost 3 bases and 6 bases respectively, with 15 bases between them. Germline assignment: CDR1 SGHRS and CDR2 YFSETQ. The CDR3 is 14 residues long.

The DNA for the CDR3 is TGTGCCAGCAGTTACTCAAGCAATCAGCCCCAGCATTTT. Translating it yields CASSYSSNQPQHF. The chain carries TRBV6-5 and TRBJ1-5; D gene ambiguous. Germline V gene sequence: CDR1 MNHEY, CDR2 SVGAGI. V dropped 0 bases and J dropped 1 base, with 1 base sitting between them. This CDR3 region has 13 residues.